The rows below give T cell receptor beta chains drawn from one sample of a study of neoadjuvant anti-PD-1 for oral cavity cancer. Clones were read by immunoSEQ multiplex PCR, and TCRdb kept only the in-frame ones, dropping some. The data hold around 65,000 clones, with around 85% observed a single time. The sample in question was PBMCs, obtained after nivolumab (anti-PD-1) treatment. Receptors originate from a person between 40 and 85 years old with oral cavity squamous cell carcinoma. CDR3s include the opening cysteine and the closing phenylalanine or tryptophan. Each record gives: V gene, D gene, J gene, CDR3 protein, CDR3 DNA. D genes are given only for firm matches.

>TRBV7-6|TRBD2|TRBJ2-7
CASSLGGSGSYEQYF
TGTGCCAGCAGCTTAGGCGGGAGCGGTTCCTACGAGCAGTACTTC
>TRBV7-2|TRBD1|TRBJ2-7
CASSRGQGSAYEQYF
TGTGCCAGCAGCCGCGGACAGGGCAGCGCCTACGAGCAGTACTTC
>TRBV6-4|.|TRBJ1-5
CASSARYGNQPQHF
TGTGCCAGCAGTGCCAGGTACGGCAATCAGCCCCAGCATTTT
>TRBV5-4|.|TRBJ2-1
CASSGRRGSYNEQFF
TGTGCCAGCAGTGGGCGGAGGGGGTCCTACAATGAGCAGTTCTTC
>TRBV7-8|.|TRBJ2-5
CASSLEIWRPETQYF
TGTGCCAGCAGCTTAGAGATCTGGCGCCCAGAGACCCAGTACTTC
>TRBV5-1|.|TRBJ2-1
CASTSGQGHSYNEQFF
TGCGCCAGCACGTCAGGGCAGGGACACTCCTACAATGAGCAGTTCTTC
>TRBV5-1|.|TRBJ1-2
CASSSGGRGNGYTF
TGCGCCAGCAGCTCGGGAGGGCGGGGGAACGGCTACACCTTC
>TRBV30|.|TRBJ1-1
CAWSPRQFEAFF
TGTGCCTGGAGCCCTAGACAGTTTGAAGCTTTCTTT
>TRBV6-1|.|TRBJ2-3
CASRQGDTQYF
TGTGCCAGCAGGCAGGGGGATACGCAGTATTTT
>TRBV5-5|.|TRBJ2-5
CASSFRGTGETQYF
TGTGCCAGCAGCTTCCGCGGGACTGGAGAGACCCAGTACTTC
>TRBV30|.|TRBJ2-7
CAWNIGGPNYEQYF
TGTGCCTGGAACATAGGAGGCCCCAACTACGAGCAGTACTTC
>TRBV4-1|TRBD1|TRBJ2-2
CASSPRQGLNTGELFF
TGCGCCAGCAGTCCCAGACAGGGTTTGAACACCGGGGAGCTGTTTTTT
>TRBV7-3|TRBD1|TRBJ1-2
CASSLWDRGVNYGYTF
TGTGCCAGCAGCTTATGGGACAGGGGCGTTAACTATGGCTACACCTTC
>TRBV6-5|.|TRBJ2-1
CASRRYNEQFF
TGTGCCAGCAGGAGATACAATGAGCAGTTCTTC
>TRBV6-1|.|TRBJ1-5
CASRSGATEPQHF
TGTGCCAGCAGATCAGGGGCGACGGAGCCCCAGCATTTT
>TRBV5-1|TRBD1|TRBJ2-7
CASSRSGTDLTYEQYF
TGCGCCAGCAGCAGGAGTGGGACAGATCTGACCTACGAGCAGTACTTC
>TRBV2|.|TRBJ1-6
CASSQTGIFSPLHF
TGTGCCAGCAGCCAAACAGGGATCTTTTCACCCCTCCACTTT
>TRBV7-3|.|TRBJ2-7
CASSFDRLGEQYF
TGTGCCAGCAGCTTCGACAGGCTTGGCGAGCAGTACTTC
>TRBV6-5|.|TRBJ2-1
CASSLDSNSLVF
TGTGCCAGCAGCCTTGACAGTAATAGCCTGGTCTTC
>TRBV11-2|.|TRBJ1-1
CASSPGGENTEAFF
TGTGCCAGCAGCCCCGGGGGAGAAAACACTGAAGCTTTCTTT
>TRBV10-2|TRBD1|TRBJ2-2
CASTSTGFLLANTGELFF
TGCGCCAGCACCTCGACAGGGTTTCTCCTTGCGAACACCGGGGAGCTGTTTTTT
>TRBV19|.|TRBJ1-1
CASSIDSPNTEAFF
TGTGCCAGTAGTATAGATAGTCCGAACACTGAAGCTTTCTTT
>TRBV15|.|TRBJ2-5
CATSRETRRETQYF
TGTGCCACCAGCAGAGAAACTCGGCGAGAGACCCAGTACTTC
>TRBV6-5|.|TRBJ1-6
CASSPLAGDSPLHF
TGTGCCAGCAGCCCCTTGGCAGGGGATTCACCCCTCCACTTT
>TRBV28|.|TRBJ1-2
CASSRTYGYTF
TGTGCCAGCAGCCGAACTTATGGCTACACCTTC
>TRBV6-5|TRBD1|TRBJ2-7
CASSSGQTSYEQYF
TGTGCCAGCAGTTCGGGACAGACATCCTACGAGCAGTACTTC